These T cell receptor beta chains were read from a single sample in a study of T cell repertoires in cytomegalovirus infection. These receptors' antigens are unknown. One entry per CDR3 protein, called by TCRdb with MiXCR from the reads. The sample gives under 30,000 distinct CDR3 sequences, about 23% of which show up once; about nine tenths is in the top ten. This material consisted of CD8+ T cells from cultured PBMCs, taken from culture after CMV antigen stimulation. These receptor sequences come from a human donor in good health (CMV status not recorded). Some clones in this sample may be carry-over from other donors' samples. Each CDR3 is given with its conserved first and last residue. D genes are given only for firm matches. Expanded clones are given a class, and other clones once, few, many or no size at all.

cdr3_nt cdr3_aa d_call clone_size j_call v_call
TGTGCCAGCAGCTTAACATCCTCTAGCACAGATACGCAGTATTTT CASSLTSSSTDTQYF - - TRBJ2-3 TRBV5-4
TGTGCCAGCAGCTTTCGGGGGGAACCCCACACTGAAGCTTTCTTT CASSFRGEPHTEAFF - many TRBJ1-1 TRBV7-4
TGTGCCAGCAGTTTAAACGTTGTCTTGGGGGCGAGCATTGTCGCTGAAGCTTTCTTT CASSLNVVLGASIVAEAFF - few TRBJ1-1 TRBV12-3/TRBV12-4
TGTGCCAGCAGTGGCTACTACACCGGGGAGCTGTTTTTT CASSGYYTGELFF - - TRBJ2-2 TRBV25-1
TGTGCCAGCTCACCACCGTCAAGAGAAGCTTTCTTT CASSPPSREAFF - - TRBJ1-1 TRBV18
TGTGCCAGCAGCCCCCCCGGTGGCGGGATTGGCGAGCAGTACTTC CASSPPGGGIGEQYF - few TRBJ2-7 TRBV7-7
TGTGCCAGTAGTCTCGGAGCTAAGGAGCTGTTTTTT CASSLGAKELFF - - TRBJ2-2 TRBV19
TGTGCCAGCAGTTACTCGAGGCTAGCGGATAGCACAGATACGCAGTATTTT CASSYSRLADSTDTQYF TRBD2 few TRBJ2-3 TRBV6-5
TGTGCCAGCAGTCCATGGACCGGACGGGCGGAGACCCAGTACTTC CASSPWTGRAETQYF - many TRBJ2-5 TRBV12-3/TRBV12-4
TGTGCCAGCAGCCAAGATCAGGGGGCAAGAAGGGGCTACACCTTC CASSQDQGARRGYTF TRBD1 - TRBJ1-2 TRBV3-1
TGTGCCAGCAGCCAAGATAGGCACCAGGGAGGCTACACCTTC CASSQDRHQGGYTF - - TRBJ1-2 TRBV14
TGTGCCAGCAGCGCTACGACAGGAGGGAACACTGAAGCTTTCTTT CASSATTGGNTEAFF - few TRBJ1-1 TRBV9
TGTGCCAGCAGCATATCTCCCGGGACAGAGAGCTACGAGCAGTACTTC CASSISPGTESYEQYF TRBD1 - TRBJ2-7 TRBV7-6
TGTGCCAGCAGCCATGGACAGGGGCTTTACGAGCAGTACTTC CASSHGQGLYEQYF TRBD1 few TRBJ2-7 TRBV7-6
TGTGCCAGCAGCTTCGCGGGGACCCCCACAGATACGCAGTATTTT CASSFAGTPTDTQYF - many TRBJ2-3 TRBV7-2
TGTGCCAGCAGCTTAGAGCGGGATCAGCCCCAGCATTTT CASSLERDQPQHF - many TRBJ1-5 TRBV7-8
TGTGCCACGAATTGGGCAGGGGAGTCCGGGGCCAACGTCCTGACTTTC CATNWAGESGANVLTF - - TRBJ2-6 TRBV6-1
TGTGCCGGTTTGCGGGAAACGAACACCGGGGAGCTGTTTTTT CAGLRETNTGELFF - - TRBJ2-2 TRBV7-9
TGTGCCAGCAGCTCAGATCACGAGACCCAGTACTTC CASSSDHETQYF - few TRBJ2-5 TRBV7-9
TGTGCCAGCAGTTACTCGAGTGACAGCCGGGGCTATGGCTACACCTTC CASSYSSDSRGYGYTF - - TRBJ1-2 TRBV6-5
TGTGCCAGCAGTCCCGTACTAGCGGGGACCTACAATGAGCAGTTCTTC CASSPVLAGTYNEQFF TRBD2 - TRBJ2-1 TRBV5-5
TGTGCCAGTACACTCAACAGGGACTCTCAGCCCCAGCATTTT CASTLNRDSQPQHF - few TRBJ1-5 TRBV19
TGTGCCAGCAGCCAATTAAGTATGAGGTCAGACAGAGTGGGTGAGCAGTTCTTC CASSQLSMRSDRVGEQFF - - TRBJ2-1 TRBV14
TGTGCCAGTAGTGAGGGGGCTAGTCAGCCCCAGCATTTT CASSEGASQPQHF TRBD1 many TRBJ1-5 TRBV12-3/TRBV12-4
TGCAGTGCCCCAGGACTAGCGGGGGGCAATGAGCAGTTCTTC CSAPGLAGGNEQFF TRBD2 - TRBJ2-1 TRBV20-1
TGTGCCAGCAGTTACTGGGGGGGAAACAATAAGCAGTTCTTC CASSYWGGNNKQFF TRBD2 - TRBJ2-1 TRBV6-6